This is a list of T cell receptor beta chains from one sample in a study of blood T cell repertoires in COVID-19. The protocol was immunoSEQ multiplex PCR, while the TCRdb copy is restricted to in-frame clones and leaves out a portion. The table has more than 95,000 clones, 81% seen once. Material for sequencing was peripheral blood. The receptors stem from a man older than 75 with acute or convalescent COVID-19. Each CDR3 is given with its conserved first and last residue. D genes are given only for firm matches. Size values are once, few and many counts, or a class for expanded clones, and some rows have none.

cdr3_aa cdr3_nt clone_size d_call j_call v_call
CASSFQMVYNEKLFF TGTGCCAGCAGTTTTCAAATGGTCTATAATGAAAAACTGTTTTTT - - TRBJ1-4 TRBV28
CASSQDRLGGNHNEQFF TGCGCCAGCAGCCAAGATCGACTGGGGGGGAACCACAATGAGCAGTTCTTC - TRBD2 TRBJ2-1 TRBV4-1
CASSGGSADTQYF TGTGCCAGTAGTGGCGGGAGTGCAGATACGCAGTATTTT - TRBD2 TRBJ2-3 TRBV19
CASSPPKSNTGELFF TGTGCCAGCTCACCCCCTAAATCGAACACCGGGGAGCTGTTTTTT - - TRBJ2-2 TRBV18
CASSPTRLAYNEQFF TGTGCCAGCTCACCGACCCGACTAGCCTACAATGAGCAGTTCTTC - - TRBJ2-1 TRBV18
CASSSTGDSNQPQHF TGCGCCAGCAGCTCGACAGGCGATAGCAATCAGCCCCAGCATTTT few - TRBJ1-5 TRBV5-1
CASSPTGTLWYF TGTGCCAGCAGTCCGACGGGGACACTCTGGTACTTC - - TRBJ2-7 TRBV28
CASSPGLAGAEQYF TGTGCCAGCAGCCCCGGACTAGCGGGAGCCGAGCAGTACTTC - TRBD2 TRBJ2-7 TRBV9
CATMPGAPRGSPLHF TGTGCCACCATGCCAGGGGCTCCACGCGGTTCACCCCTCCACTTT - - TRBJ1-6 TRBV24-1
CASSLDPKRGYEQYF TGTGCCAGCAGTTTAGACCCAAAGAGAGGCTACGAGCAGTACTTC - - TRBJ2-7 TRBV28
CASSYRGDPSPLHF TGTGCCAGCAGTTACAGGGGGGACCCTTCCCCCCTCCACTTT - TRBD1 TRBJ1-6 TRBV7-2
CASSPLAGNTGELFF TGCGCCAGCAGCCCACTTGCAGGGAACACCGGGGAGCTGTTTTTT once - TRBJ2-2 TRBV5-1
CASSPSLRGNEKLFF TGTGCCAGTAGTCCTAGCCTGCGGGGGAATGAAAAACTGTTTTTT few - TRBJ1-4 TRBV19
CASLAGVGYNEQFF TGTGCCAGCTTAGCGGGAGTAGGCTACAATGAGCAGTTCTTC - TRBD2 TRBJ2-1 TRBV28
CASTQGLAGGPLFYEQFF TGTGCCAGTACCCAGGGCCTAGCGGGAGGGCCACTGTTCTATGAGCAGTTCTTC once TRBD2 TRBJ2-1 TRBV19
CASSRLKRMNTEAFF TGTGCCAGCAGTCGGTTAAAGCGGATGAACACTGAAGCTTTCTTT - - TRBJ1-1 TRBV5-8
CASTAGIEQFF TGTGCCAGCACGGCGGGGATTGAGCAGTTCTTC once - TRBJ2-1 TRBV12-3/TRBV12-4
CASSSRQGIEKLFF TGTGCCAGCAGCTCCCGACAGGGGATCGAAAAACTGTTTTTT - TRBD1 TRBJ1-4 TRBV7-2